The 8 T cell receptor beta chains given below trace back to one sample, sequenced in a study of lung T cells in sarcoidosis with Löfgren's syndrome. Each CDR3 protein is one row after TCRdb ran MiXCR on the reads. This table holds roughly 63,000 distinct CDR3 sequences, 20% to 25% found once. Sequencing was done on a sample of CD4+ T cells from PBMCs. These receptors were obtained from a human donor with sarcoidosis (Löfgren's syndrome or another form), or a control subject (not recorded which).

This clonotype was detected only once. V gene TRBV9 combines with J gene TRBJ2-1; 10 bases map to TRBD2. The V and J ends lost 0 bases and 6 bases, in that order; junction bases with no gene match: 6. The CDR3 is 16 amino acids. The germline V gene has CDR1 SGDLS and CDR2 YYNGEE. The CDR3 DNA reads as TGTGCCAGCAGCGTAGGAGCGGGAGGGCCTTTCAATGAGCAGTTCTTC. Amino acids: CASSVGAGGPFNEQFF.

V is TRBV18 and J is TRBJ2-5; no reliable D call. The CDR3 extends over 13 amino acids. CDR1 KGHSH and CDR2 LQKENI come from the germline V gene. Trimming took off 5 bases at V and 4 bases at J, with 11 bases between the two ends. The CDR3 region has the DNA TGTGCCAGCTCATCACGATTGGGAGAGACCCAGTACTTC. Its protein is CASSSRLGETQYF.

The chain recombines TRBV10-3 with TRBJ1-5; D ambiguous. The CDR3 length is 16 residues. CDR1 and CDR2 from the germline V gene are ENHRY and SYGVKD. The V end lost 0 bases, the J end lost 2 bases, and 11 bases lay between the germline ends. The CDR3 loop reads CAISESRVIGNQPQHF. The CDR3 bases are TGTGCCATCAGTGAGTCACGGGTCATAGGCAATCAGCCCCAGCATTTT.

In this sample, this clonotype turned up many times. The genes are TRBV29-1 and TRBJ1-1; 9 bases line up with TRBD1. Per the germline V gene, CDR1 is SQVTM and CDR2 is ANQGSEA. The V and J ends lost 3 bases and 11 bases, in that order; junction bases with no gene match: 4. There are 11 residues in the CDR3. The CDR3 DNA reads TGCAGCGTTGACGGGACAGGGAGGGCTTTCTTT. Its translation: CSVDGTGRAFF.

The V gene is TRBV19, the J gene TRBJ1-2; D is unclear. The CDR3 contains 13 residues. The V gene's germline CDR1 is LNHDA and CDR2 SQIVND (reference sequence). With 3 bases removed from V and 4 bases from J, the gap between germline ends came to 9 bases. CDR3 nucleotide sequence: TGTGCCAGTAGTATGGATCGATTCTATGGCTACACCTTC. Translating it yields CASSMDRFYGYTF.

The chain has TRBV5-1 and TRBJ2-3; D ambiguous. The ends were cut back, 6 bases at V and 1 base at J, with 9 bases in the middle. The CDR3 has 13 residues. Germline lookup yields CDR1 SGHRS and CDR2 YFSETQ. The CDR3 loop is CASKRSGTDTQYF. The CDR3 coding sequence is TGCGCCAGCAAGAGGAGCGGCACAGATACGCAGTATTTT.

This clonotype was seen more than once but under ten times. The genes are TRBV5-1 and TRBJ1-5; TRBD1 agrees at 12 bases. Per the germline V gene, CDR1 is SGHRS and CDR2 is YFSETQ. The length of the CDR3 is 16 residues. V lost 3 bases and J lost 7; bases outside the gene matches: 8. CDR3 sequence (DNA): TGCGCCAGCAGCTCCGGGACAGGGGGCTTGGGACAGCCCCAGCATTTT. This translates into CASSSGTGGLGQPQHF. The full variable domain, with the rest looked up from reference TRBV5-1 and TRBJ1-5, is KAGVTQTPRYLIKTRGQQVTLSCSPISGHRSVSWYQQTPGQGLQFLFEYFSETQRNKGNFPGRFSGRQFSNSRSEMNVSTLELGDSALYLCASSSGTGGLGQPQHFGDGTRLSIL.

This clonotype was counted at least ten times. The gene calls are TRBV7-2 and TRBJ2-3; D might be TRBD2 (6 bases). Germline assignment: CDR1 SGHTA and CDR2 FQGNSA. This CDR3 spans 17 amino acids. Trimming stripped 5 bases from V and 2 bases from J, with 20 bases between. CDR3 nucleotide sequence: TGTGCCAGCAGCAAAACTGGGGGACTCTTCAACACAGATACGCAGTATTTT. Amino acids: CASSKTGGLFNTDTQYF.